This T cell receptor (beta chain) derives from a study of cytomegalovirus exposure and HLA in healthy donors (dated by TCRdb to the late 2010s). About the study as a whole: According to a later analysis, the 120 or so validation repertoires were produced on the same platform as the 666 repertoires of the first cohort. The study aimed to test whether signatures of past pathogen exposure could be identified by cataloging public T cell receptors. Along with the approximately 650-subject first cohort, a separate validation cohort of over a hundred different subjects was used. The study combined high-throughput TCR immunosequencing, statistical association of individual TCRs with disease status, and machine learning to predict cytomegalovirus infection status.

The method behind the library was the immunoSEQ multiplex PCR assay. As for the authors' bioinformatics: A statistical classification framework was developed to diagnose cytomegalovirus status using the catalog of TCR beta chain sequences. TCRdb re-hosts the immuneACCESS table, in-frame sequences only. Its copies lack some clones; in the studies checked, an unresolved V gene accounts for under half of them, and the cause for the rest is not known. D and trimming were read from the DNA, whereas the V and J calls and clone size are those reported in that table. This sample has 110,000 to 150,000 clones in its table, and about four fifths of those were observed once. Under 1.5% of the sample goes to the ten largest clones. Via the germline V gene, CDR1 is SGHRS and CDR2 YFSETQ. Taken from cysteine to phenylalanine, the CDR3 has 15 residues. The sequence is cut down to CDR3 DNA, 45 bases in frame from base 1. V drops 2 bases and J drops 4 bases, leaving 13 bases in between.

As regards this clone: Its specific antigen is unknown. It has no much larger one-base neighbor in the sample; base qualities were not kept.

The donors were included in the validation cohort of over a hundred subjects, a group kept apart from the roughly 700-subject first cohort. Broader findings and caveats from the paper: A few of the identified cytomegalovirus-associated TCR beta chains were confirmed in vitro to be specific for cytomegalovirus antigens. A later analysis found that TCRs clustered in the first cohort also tended to co-occur in the 120 validation repertoires, with roughly 95% of cluster scores above 0. In both the original and validation cohorts, the classifier was reported to diagnose cytomegalovirus status with high specificity and sensitivity. All 110 or so repertoires were used to score co-occurrence in the validation cohort in a later analysis, because that analysis had no HLA typing for the cohort. The study gave a list of some 150 TCR beta chains associated with cytomegalovirus. Most TCR sequences were observed very rarely across donors, whereas some public TCRs were present in many individuals. The authors suggested that the approach could potentially be generalized to other disease states and immunological phenotypes.

The sequence joins TRBV5-1 to TRBJ1-5; no D gene can be assigned with confidence. Sequencing used PBMCs. This TCR was recovered from a woman in her 30s in good health and CMV-seronegative. The DNA sequence is as follows: TGCGCCAGCAGCTTCTCACCAGGCACTAATCAGCCCCAGCATTTT. Its protein reads: CASSFSPGTNQPQHF.